This T cell receptor beta chain stems from a study of response to subunit inactivated influenza vaccine. Germline loops: CDR1 SEHNR, CDR2 FQNEAQ (reference sequence). Trimming left V 3 bases short and J 6 bases short, with 15 bases between. CDR3 size: 15 residues. From the RT-PCR reads, TCRdb called clonotypes with MiXCR, one entry per CDR3 protein. The sample records roughly 500,000 distinct CDR3 sequences, roughly 25% being singletons. The sample was also linked to a second study, of T cells expressing NK-cell markers. Turning to that study: TCR beta libraries carry UMIs added by 5'RACE template switching.

The sequencing used CD4+ T cells sorted from PBMCs, collected 12 days after vaccination. The sequence derives from a middle-aged man who received an inactivated influenza vaccine. This chain joins TRBV7-9 and TRBJ2-1; D unclear. The DNA of the CDR3 is TGTGCCAGCAGCTTTGGCGACGGAGTCGTCAATGAGCAGTTCTTC. Translating gives CASSFGDGVVNEQFF.